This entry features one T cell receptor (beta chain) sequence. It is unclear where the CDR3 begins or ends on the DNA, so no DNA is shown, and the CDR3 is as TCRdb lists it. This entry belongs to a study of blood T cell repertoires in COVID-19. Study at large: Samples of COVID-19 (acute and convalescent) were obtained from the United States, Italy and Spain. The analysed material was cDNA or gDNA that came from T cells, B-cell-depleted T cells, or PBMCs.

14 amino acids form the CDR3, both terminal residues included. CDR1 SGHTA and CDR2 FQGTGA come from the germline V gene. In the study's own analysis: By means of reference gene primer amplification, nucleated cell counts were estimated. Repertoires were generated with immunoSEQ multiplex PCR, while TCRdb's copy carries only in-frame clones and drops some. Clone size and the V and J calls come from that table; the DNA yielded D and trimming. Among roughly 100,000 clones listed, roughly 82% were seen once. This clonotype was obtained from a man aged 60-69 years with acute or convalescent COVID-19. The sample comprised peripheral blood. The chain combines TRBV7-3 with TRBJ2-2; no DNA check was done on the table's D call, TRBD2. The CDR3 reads CASSTSGNTGELFF.